The source of this T cell receptor (beta chain) is a study of cytomegalovirus exposure and HLA in healthy donors. The CDR3 extends over 13 amino acids. J lost 4 bases, V lost 6 bases, and 3 bases had no gene match. Germline V gene sequence: CDR1 SSHAT, CDR2 FNYEAQ (reference sequence). PCR amplification relied on 60 Vbeta primers (plus 13 Jbeta primers). The assay was immunoSEQ multiplex PCR, and TCRdb's table has in-frame clones only and misses some. The sample contains roughly 86,000 clones, about two thirds of which appear only once. V usage is TRBV7-7 and J usage is TRBJ1-1; TRBD1 aligns across 9 bases. Specimen: PBMCs. This sequence originates from a man aged 55 to 69 in good health and CMV-seronegative. The CDR3 nucleotides are TGTGCCAGCAGTCAGGACAGGGGCACTGAAGCTTTCTTT. Translated: CASSQDRGTEAFF.